Listed below are T cell receptor beta chains from one sample, sequenced in a study of cytomegalovirus exposure and HLA in healthy donors. Method: immunoSEQ multiplex PCR; TCRdb's copy keeps in-frame clones and lacks some. The data contain around 130,000 clones, roughly 70% of them singletons. Sequencing was done on a sample of PBMCs. These TCRs come from a woman aged 40 to 55 in good health and CMV-seropositive. Both conserved end residues are part of each CDR3. A D gene is named only where the DNA matches it firmly. The listing skips clone size in some rows; elsewhere it reads once, few, many or a size class.

j_gene	v_gene	d_gene	abundance	CDR3nt	CDR3aa
TRBJ2-6	TRBV7-9	-	-	TGTGCCAGCAGCCCTCAGGATGGGGCCAACGTCCTGACTTTC	CASSPQDGANVLTF
TRBJ2-7	TRBV7-2	TRBD1	-	TGTGCCAGCAGCTTGGACAGGGGGTCCCTTCGCCTATCCTACGAGCAGTACTTC	CASSLDRGSLRLSYEQYF
TRBJ2-1	TRBV2	-	-	TGTGCCAGCAGTCAAAGCGGGCCCCGGAGGACCCACTACAATGAGCAGTTCTTC	CASSQSGPRRTHYNEQFF
TRBJ1-6	TRBV5-1	TRBD1	-	TGCGCCAGCAGCCTCACGGACAGGGATTCACCCCTCCACTTT	CASSLTDRDSPLHF
TRBJ2-5	TRBV27	TRBD1	-	TGTGCCAGCAGTCCCGGGACAGACACCCCCATACAAGAGACCCAGTACTTC	CASSPGTDTPIQETQYF
TRBJ2-7	TRBV4-3	TRBD1	-	TGCGCCAGCAGCCGGGACAGGGGCCCCTACGAGCAGTACTTC	CASSRDRGPYEQYF
TRBJ2-1	TRBV7-2	TRBD2	-	TGTGCCAGCAGCTCCCGCGGGGGGGCATACAATGAGCAGTTCTTC	CASSSRGGAYNEQFF
TRBJ1-3	TRBV28	TRBD1	few	TGTGCCAGCAGGAGGACAGGGGGTCACACCATATATTTT	CASRRTGGHTIYF
TRBJ1-2	TRBV7-8	TRBD1	-	TGTGCCAGCAGCTTTACAGGGGACTATGGCTACACCTTC	CASSFTGDYGYTF
TRBJ1-1	TRBV25-1	-	-	TGTGCCAGCAGTGAATCATACAGAATGAACACTGAAGCTTTCTTT	CASSESYRMNTEAFF
TRBJ2-7	TRBV10-3	-	-	TGTGCCATCAGTGATCCCCCGGGAGGGACAGGGAGTTACGAGCAGTACTTC	CAISDPPGGTGSYEQYF
TRBJ1-1	TRBV4-3	-	-	TGCGCCAGCAGCCAAGAATATCACAGGATGAACACTGAAGCTTTCTTT	CASSQEYHRMNTEAFF
TRBJ2-1	TRBV27	TRBD2	-	TGTGCCAGCAGTTTAAGGACAGGACTAGCGCTTAACAATGAGCAGTTCTTC	CASSLRTGLALNNEQFF
TRBJ2-3	TRBV19	TRBD1	-	TGTGCCAGTAGTACTGGACAGGGGTGGACAGATACGCAGTATTTT	CASSTGQGWTDTQYF
TRBJ2-7	TRBV30	TRBD1	-	TGTGCCTGGAGGGAGACAGGGGGTCCCTACGAGCAGTACTTC	CAWRETGGPYEQYF
TRBJ2-7	TRBV9	TRBD1	-	TGTGCCAGCAGCGTAGCCTGGACAGGAAGCTACGAGCAGTACTTC	CASSVAWTGSYEQYF
TRBJ1-2	TRBV7-8	-	-	TGTGCCAGCAGCTTAGTTTCGGGGGATCATGGCTACACCTTC	CASSLVSGDHGYTF
TRBJ2-1	TRBV7-9	-	-	TGTGCCAGCAGCCGAGCGACAGAGATTGATGAGCAGTTCTTC	CASSRATEIDEQFF
TRBJ2-2	TRBV14	-	-	TGTGCCAGCAGCCAGACAGTCACCGGGGAGCTGTTTTTT	CASSQTVTGELFF
TRBJ2-7	TRBV11-3	-	-	TGTGCCAGCAGCTCAAGACAAGGCCTGGAGCAGTACTTC	CASSSRQGLEQYF
TRBJ2-7	TRBV7-2	TRBD1	-	TGTGCCAGCAGCCACCTACAGGGGGCGGGCGAGCAGTACTTC	CASSHLQGAGEQYF
TRBJ2-1	TRBV5-1	-	-	TGCGCCAGCAGCTTGGAGGCAATTAGCGGATCTAGCTCCTACAATGAGCAGTTCTTC	CASSLEAISGSSSYNEQFF
TRBJ2-3	TRBV5-1	TRBD2	-	TGCGCCAGCAGCCGGGGGGAGGTCACAGATACGCAGTATTTT	CASSRGEVTDTQYF
TRBJ2-1	TRBV9	TRBD2	-	TGTGCCAGCAGCGTAGCTCTAGCGGGAGGGCCGGGTGAGCAGTTCTTC	CASSVALAGGPGEQFF
TRBJ1-6	TRBV6-5	TRBD1	-	TGTGCCAGCAAGGGACAGGGGAGTTTACCTTCACCCCTCCACTTT	CASKGQGSLPSPLHF
TRBJ2-7	TRBV18	TRBD1	once	TGTGCCAGCTCACCACCCATGAGGGGGCAGGACGAGCAGTACTTC	CASSPPMRGQDEQYF
TRBJ2-7	TRBV7-6	-	-	TGTGCCAGCAGCTTGGGACAAGAACTCTACGAGCAGTACTTC	CASSLGQELYEQYF
TRBJ2-3	TRBV5-6	-	-	TGTGCCAGCAGCTTGGAGAGCAGCGGTTTTGGTACGCAGTATTTT	CASSLESSGFGTQYF
TRBJ2-3	TRBV5-1	TRBD1	-	TGCGCCAGCAGCCGTCGACAGGGAGTGGATACGCAGTATTTT	CASSRRQGVDTQYF
TRBJ1-1	TRBV9	-	-	TGTGCCAGCAGCCTCCATGGGGGCCCCCAGACTGAAGCTTTCTTT	CASSLHGGPQTEAFF
TRBJ1-4	TRBV7-6	-	-	TGTGCCAGCAGCCAAGGAGCCACTAATGAAAAACTGTTTTTT	CASSQGATNEKLFF
TRBJ1-5	TRBV6-5	TRBD1	-	TGTGCCAGCAGAATCGGGACAGGGCTAAATCAGCCCCAGCATTTT	CASRIGTGLNQPQHF
TRBJ2-4	TRBV4-3	-	-	TGCGCCAGCAGTCCCGGGACCAAAAACATTCAGTACTTC	CASSPGTKNIQYF
TRBJ1-5	TRBV9	TRBD1	-	TGTGCCAGCAGTCAGGGGGGCAATCAGCCCCAGCATTTT	CASSQGGNQPQHF
TRBJ1-5	TRBV16	-	-	TGTGCCAGCAGCCGCCAAGGACTCCCTCAAGGTCAGCCCCAGCATTTT	CASSRQGLPQGQPQHF
TRBJ2-1	TRBV15	-	-	TGTGCCACCAGCGCAACCCTAGGAAATGAGCAGTTCTTC	CATSATLGNEQFF